This TCR beta chain was profiled in a study of OX40 agonist ivuxolimab in advanced cancers. Overall study: Patients undergoing dose escalation presented with hepatocellular carcinoma, melanoma, renal cell or head and neck cancer. Checkpoint inhibitors had been given previously to around 38% of patients.

Some clones are missing from TCRdb's copy, which holds only in-frame ones; the method was immunoSEQ multiplex PCR. The table lists about 82,000 clones, 70% to 90% of them singletons. CDR1 SGHNT and CDR2 YENEEA come from the germline V gene. The CDR3 extends over 15 amino acids. J lost 7 bases, V lost 6 bases, and 10 bases had no gene match. The receptor comes from an adult with an advanced solid tumor such as melanoma, head and neck, liver or kidney cancer. This chain links TRBV11-3 with TRBJ1-2; 11 bases agree with TRBD1. The sample here was CD4+ or CD8+ T cells sorted from blood, taken in a trial of the OX40 agonist ivuxolimab. CDR3 sequence: CASSLLGTGGFGYTF. The CDR3 DNA reads as TGTGCCAGCAGTTTACTTGGGACAGGGGGTTTTGGCTACACCTTC.